This entry lists 21 T cell receptor beta chains sequenced from one sample in a study of blood T cell repertoires in COVID-19. Measured with immunoSEQ multiplex PCR; TCRdb has only the in-frame clones, and not every one. The sample holds under 550,000 clones, 80% to 90% seen once. The sequenced sample consisted of peripheral blood. These receptors were taken from a man aged 18 to 29 with COVID-19, enrolled during active disease.

This chain links TRBV18 with TRBJ1-2; D perhaps matches TRBD1 (5 bases). Germline V CDR1 and CDR2: KGHSH, LQKENI. There are 13 residues in the CDR3. The V end lost 3 bases, the J end lost 8 bases, and 13 bases lay between the germline ends. The CDR3 DNA is TGTGCCAGCTCACCCCAGGGTGGCGAGGGCTACACCTTC. This translates into CASSPQGGEGYTF.

This CDR3 reads CASSATGGVLQPQHF. CDR3 DNA: TGCGCCAGCAGCGCGACAGGGGGCGTACTTCAGCCCCAGCATTTT. The chain has TRBV5-1 and TRBJ1-5; TRBD1 agrees at 10 bases. From germline, CDR1 is SGHRS and CDR2 YFSETQ. This CDR3 comprises 15 residues. The trim removed 4 bases at V and 6 bases at J, leaving 7 bases unmatched.

The chain couples TRBV3-1 (or the pseudogene TRBV3-2) to TRBJ1-2; a weak D match, TRBD1 (6 bases). From germline, CDR1 is LGHDT and CDR2 YNNKEL (reference sequence). Trimming pared 4 bases from V and 6 bases from J, leaving 18 bases between. This CDR3 region has 15 residues. CDR3 in DNA: TGTGCCAGCAGCCCCCTGGGGGACACTCCTGATGGCTACACCTTC. Encoded protein: CASSPLGDTPDGYTF.

This chain links TRBV7-9 with TRBJ1-5; D unresolved. CDR1 SEHNR and CDR2 FQNEAQ come from the germline V gene (reference sequence). There are 13 residues in the CDR3. Trimming stripped 5 bases from V and 6 bases from J, with 11 bases between. CDR3 sequence: CASSQISGQPQHF. The CDR3 DNA is TGTGCCAGCAGCCAGATCTCTGGTCAGCCCCAGCATTTT. Based on the CDR3 plus reference TRBV7-9 and TRBJ1-5, the full variable domain is DTGVSQNPRHKITKRGQNVTFRCDPISEHNRLYWYRQTLGQGPEFLTYFQNEAQLEKSRLLSDRFSAERPKGSFSTLEIQRTEQGDSAMYLCASSQISGQPQHFGDGTRLSIL.

V gene TRBV6-1 combines with J gene TRBJ1-6; D gene ambiguous. Germline V CDR1 and CDR2: MNHNS, SASEGT. The CDR3 runs 17 residues. V was shortened by 3 bases and J by 0 bases, with 12 bases between the two germline ends. In DNA, the CDR3 is TGTGCCAGCAGTGACGAGACGGGAAGCTCCTATAATTCACCCCTCCACTTT. Its translation is CASSDETGSSYNSPLHF.

The rearrangement joins TRBV3-1 (or the pseudogene TRBV3-2) to TRBJ2-1, with 7 bases identical to TRBD2. Trimming took 2 bases from V and 4 from J; bases not matched to a gene: 8. Looked up from germline, CDR1 is LGHDT and CDR2 is YNNKEL (reference sequence). The CDR3 length is 16 residues. The CDR3 spells CASSQMPLADYNEQFF. The CDR3 DNA reads as TGTGCCAGCAGCCAAATGCCCCTAGCGGATTACAATGAGCAGTTCTTC.

On this clone itself: The sample has other DNA sequences that encode this CDR3 too. The rearrangement links TRBV19 to TRBJ1-5; TRBD1 matches 7 bases. Germline values: CDR1 LNHDA, CDR2 SQIVND (reference sequence). The trim removed 8 bases at V and 7 bases at J, leaving 8 bases unmatched. The CDR3 has 13 residues. The CDR3 reads CASSRQGDQPQHF. CDR3 in DNA: TGTGCCAGTTCGAGACAGGGTGACCAGCCCCAGCATTTT.

The J gene is TRBJ1-5, the V gene TRBV5-8; 8 positions match TRBD1. Germline CDR1 SGHTS, CDR2 YDEGEE. The CDR3 totals 17 residues. Trimming took 1 base from V and 6 from J; bases not matched to a gene: 12. The CDR3 sequence is CASSLPHGTGVGQPQHF. In nucleotides, the CDR3 is TGTGCCAGCAGCTTGCCCCACGGGACAGGAGTCGGTCAGCCCCAGCATTTT.

The sample holds many counts of this clone. The chain employs TRBV15 and TRBJ1-4; no reliable D call. V lost 1 base and J 8 bases, leaving 8 bases between the germline ends. Germline loops: CDR1 LNHNV, CDR2 YYDKDF (reference sequence). The CDR3 totals 13 residues. CDR3 in amino acids: CATSRVPSEKLFF. The DNA for the CDR3 is TGTGCCACCAGCAGAGTCCCATCCGAAAAACTGTTTTTT. The full variable domain, completed using reference TRBV15 and TRBJ1-4, is DAMVIQNPRYQVTQFGKPVTLSCSQTLNHNVMYWYQQKSSQAPKLLFHYYDKDFNNEADTPDNFQSRRPNTSFCFLDIRSPGLGDTAMYLCATSRVPSEKLFFGSGTQLSVL.

The chain links TRBV6-4 to TRBJ2-1, with D possibly being TRBD2 (7 bases). Per germline, CDR1 MRHNA and CDR2 SNTAGT. The CDR3 runs to 14 residues. V was shortened by 6 bases and J by 6 bases, with 15 bases between the two germline ends. The CDR3 DNA reads as TGTGCCAGCAGCCCCGAGGGGGGGGCCAATGAGCAGTTCTTC. As protein: CASSPEGGANEQFF.

The V call is TRBV7-6, the J call TRBJ2-2, with TRBD2 identical over 7 bases. J lost 2 bases, V lost 5 bases, and 5 bases had no gene match. The V gene's germline CDR1 is SGHVS and CDR2 FNYEAQ. The length of the CDR3 is 15 residues. The CDR3 region is CASSDRDYNTGELFF. The CDR3 DNA is TGTGCCAGCAGCGACCGGGACTATAACACCGGGGAGCTGTTTTTT.

The chain joins TRBV5-1 to TRBJ2-7, with TRBD1 matching over 7 bases. Germline assignment: CDR1 SGHRS and CDR2 YFSETQ. Trimming took 5 bases from V and 3 from J; bases not matched to a gene: 23. This CDR3 is built from 19 residues. CDR3 region: CASRDRAGTGTSPLYEQYF. CDR3 in DNA: TGCGCCAGCAGAGACAGGGCCGGGACCGGGACGTCACCGCTCTACGAGCAGTACTTC.

This sequence joins TRBV19 and TRBJ1-1; D possibly corresponds to TRBD1 (5 bases). This CDR3 has 15 residues. From germline, CDR1 is LNHDA and CDR2 SQIVND (reference sequence). V lost 5 bases to trimming and J lost 5 bases, with 18 bases between them. This CDR3 is CASSGTGVWGTEAFF. Here the CDR3 DNA reads TGTGCCAGTAGTGGGACGGGGGTCTGGGGAACTGAAGCTTTCTTT.

V is TRBV2 and J is TRBJ1-5; 10 bases line up with TRBD1. Germline V gives CDR1 SNHLY, CDR2 FYNNEI. This CDR3 is 13 amino acids long. V lost 8 bases, J lost 9 bases, and 7 bases stayed unmatched. CDR3 nucleotides: TGTGCCAGCTCGGGACAGGGGATTGGGCCCCAGCATTTT. Amino acid sequence: CASSGQGIGPQHF.

The chain uses TRBV14 and TRBJ2-3, with D tentatively TRBD1 (8 bases). CDR3 length equals 15 residues. The germline gives CDR1 SGHDN, CDR2 FVKESK. Trimming removed 2 bases at V and 5 bases at J, with 14 bases between. Here the CDR3 DNA reads TGTGCCAGCAGCCAACTGGGAGGGACAGGAGATACGCAGTATTTT. Its protein product is CASSQLGGTGDTQYF.

The J gene is TRBJ2-1, the V gene TRBV19; 8 bases are shared with TRBD2. Germline trimming cut 3 bases from V and 8 bases from J; bases unmatched to any gene: 6. Germline V gene lookup returns CDR1 LNHDA and CDR2 SQIVND (reference sequence). The CDR3 consists of 14 residues. CDR3 sequence: CASSIGTGGDEQFF. The CDR3 DNA is TGTGCCAGTAGTATCGGGACCGGGGGGGATGAGCAGTTCTTC.

The chain combines TRBV5-6 with TRBJ1-3; D is perhaps TRBD1 (5 bases). V was cut by 0 bases and J by 2 bases, with 12 bases left in between. Per germline, CDR1 SGHDT and CDR2 YYEEEE. CDR3 length equals 16 residues. The CDR3 reads CASSLVFGGTGNTIYF. The DNA for the CDR3 is TGTGCCAGCAGCTTGGTCTTCGGGGGAACTGGAAACACCATATATTTT.

Only a few counts were recorded for this clone. CDR3 region: CAWSVRETGSTEAFF. The CDR3 nucleotides are TGTGCCTGGAGTGTTCGGGAGACAGGGAGCACTGAAGCTTTCTTT. The chain couples TRBV30 to TRBJ1-1, with 7 bases lining up with TRBD1. V gave up 0 bases and J gave up 4 bases; unmatched junction bases: 8. Looked up from germline, CDR1 is GTSNPN and CDR2 is SVGIG (reference sequence). The CDR3 has 15 residues.

The chain uses TRBV30 and TRBJ2-7; 9 nucleotides match TRBD1. CDR3 length: 14 amino acids. Germline V gene lookup returns CDR1 GTSNPN and CDR2 SVGIG (reference sequence). V trimming: 3 bases; J trimming: 7 bases; junction bases outside the gene matches: 10. The CDR3 region has the DNA TGTGCCTGGAGGGATACAGGGGGCGATTGGGAGCAGTACTTC. This gives the protein CAWRDTGGDWEQYF.

The J gene is TRBJ2-1, the V gene TRBV1; the listed D gene, TRBD2, was not tested against the DNA. TRBV1 is a known pseudogene. This CDR3 spans 20 amino acids. This CDR3 is CTSSQSGTSGGPSSYNEQFF. The CDR3 DNA reads TGCACCAGCAGCCAGTCCGGGACTAGCGGGGGGCCGAGCTCCTACAATGAGCAGTTCTTC.

V usage is TRBV11-2 and J usage is TRBJ2-1; D may be TRBD2 (5 bases). Trimming shortened V by 3 bases and J by 4 bases, and 13 bases separated the two germline ends. The CDR3 totals 15 residues. Looked up from germline, CDR1 is SGHAT and CDR2 is FQNNGV. For the CDR3, the DNA is TGTGCCAGCAGCTTCCCCCCTAGCCGTTACAATGAGCAGTTCTTC. It encodes CASSFPPSRYNEQFF.